This entry lists 25 T cell receptor beta chains sequenced from one sample in a study of spatial heterogeneity in lung cancer. TCRdb recomputed calls from the 5' RACE reads with MiXCR, one row per CDR3 protein. The sample has 10,000 to 15,000 distinct CDR3 sequences; approximately 4% are singletons. Regarding time point: sample taken at primary tumor resection. The source material was PBMCs, sampled at surgery. Receptor source: a male donor with early-stage non-small cell lung cancer.

This clonotype was seen ten or more times. The chain carries TRBV5-1 and TRBJ1-1, with D maybe TRBD1 (6 bases). The V gene lost 4 bases and the J gene lost 2 bases, with 15 bases spanning the gap. Germline loops: CDR1 SGHRS, CDR2 YFSETQ. There are 15 residues in the CDR3. The chain's CDR3 is CASSPYRESNTEAFF. Written as DNA, the CDR3 is TGCGCCAGCAGCCCTTACAGGGAAAGTAACACTGAAGCTTTCTTT.

This clonotype was seen ten or more times. The V call is TRBV20-1, the J call TRBJ2-1, with TRBD2 as a possible D gene (6 bases). The CDR3 spans 16 residues. V dropped 1 base and J dropped 4 bases, with 17 bases sitting between them. Germline V gene lookup returns CDR1 DFQATT and CDR2 SNEGSKA (reference sequence). CDR3 residues: CSARAVKAGLYNEQFF. The CDR3 region has the DNA TGCAGTGCTAGAGCTGTCAAAGCGGGTCTATACAATGAGCAGTTCTTC.

This clonotype was counted many times. CDR3 region: CASSQDGRSSYNSPLHF. In DNA form, the CDR3 reads TGTGCCAGCAGCCAAGATGGGCGGAGCTCCTATAATTCACCCCTCCACTTT. The chain is built from TRBV3-1 and TRBJ1-6; D not resolved. Trimming took 0 bases from V and 0 from J, leaving 9 bases between them. Germline V gene data show CDR1 as LGHDT and CDR2 as YNNKEL (reference sequence). The CDR3 has 17 residues.

This clonotype has ten or more counts. The chain joins TRBV9 to TRBJ1-1, with a weak D call TRBD1 (6 bases). V was trimmed by 2 bases and J by 0 bases, leaving 8 bases between them. The CDR3 contains 14 residues. Germline CDR1 is SGDLS and CDR2 is YYNGEE. For the CDR3, the DNA is TGTGCCAGCAGCGTGGGACACCTGAACACTGAAGCTTTCTTT. Residues: CASSVGHLNTEAFF.

This clonotype was picked up many times. The rearrangement links TRBV24-1 to TRBJ2-3; D possibly matches TRBD1 or TRBD2 (5 bases each). The CDR3 runs to 12 residues. V was trimmed by 4 bases and J by 6 bases, leaving 7 bases between them. The germline CDR1 and CDR2 sequences are KGHDR and SFDVKD. CDR3 coding DNA: TGTGCCACCAGTGAGGGGACGGATACGCAGTATTTT. This encodes CATSEGTDTQYF.

This clonotype has at least ten counts. The rearrangement links TRBV28 to TRBJ2-7; 7 bases line up with TRBD1. The CDR3 is made up of 17 amino acids. Trimming removed 6 bases from V and 4 bases from J; junction bases left unmatched: 18. CDR1 and CDR2 from the germline V gene are MDHEN and SYDVKM. The CDR3 sequence is CASSSIARRTGSYEQYF. DNA for the CDR3: TGTGCCAGCAGCTCCATAGCGCGGCGGACAGGTTCTTACGAGCAGTACTTC.

This clonotype was counted ten times or more. The rearrangement links TRBV15 to TRBJ2-1; D may be TRBD1 (6 bases). The CDR3 is 17 residues long. CDR1 and CDR2 from the germline V gene are LNHNV and YYDKDF (reference sequence). V shed 0 bases and J shed 4 bases, with 16 bases lying between them. The CDR3 loop is CATSRDRSGQPYNEQFF. The CDR3 DNA sequence: TGTGCCACCAGCAGAGATAGGTCAGGACAGCCGTACAATGAGCAGTTCTTC.

This clonotype was seen a handful of times. V usage is TRBV10-3 and J usage is TRBJ2-3, with 9 bases identical to TRBD2. This CDR3 is built from 14 residues. V was pared by 6 bases and J by 0 bases, with 1 base of the junction left unmatched. Germline CDR1 is ENHRY and CDR2 is SYGVKD. The CDR3 protein is CAISSGRSTDTQYF. Written as DNA, the CDR3 is TGTGCCATCAGCAGCGGGAGGAGCACAGATACGCAGTATTTT.

This clonotype occurred many times. CDR3 DNA sequence: TGTGCCAGCAGGTCCGCAGGGGTTTGGGACGAGCAGTACTTC. Its protein is CASRSAGVWDEQYF. This chain joins TRBV7-2 and TRBJ2-7, with D possibly being TRBD1 (6 bases). In germline, CDR1 is SGHTA, CDR2 FQGNSA. CDR3 length equals 14 residues. Between the trimmed V and J ends, which lost 6 bases and 5 bases, there was a span of 17 bases.

The chain links TRBV4-1 to TRBJ2-7; D unresolved. The V end lost 0 bases, the J end lost 5 bases, and 8 bases lay between the germline ends. Looked up from germline, CDR1 is MGHRA and CDR2 is YSYEKL. The CDR3 is made up of 13 amino acids. The CDR3 region has the DNA TGCGCCAGCAGCCAAGATCGTAGCAACGAGCAGTACTTC. Translated, it gives CASSQDRSNEQYF.

The table lists this clonotype with many counts. One end of the junction does not line up with germline, which may come from a read error. The rearrangement uses TRBV6-2 or TRBV6-3 and TRBJ1-5; D uncertain. CDR3 length: 10 amino acids. The germline V gene has CDR1 MNHEY and CDR2 SVGEGT. The CDR3 loop is CASSKQPQHF. The CDR3 nucleotides read TGTGCCAGCAGCAAACAGCCCCAGCATTTT.

Ten or more counts support this clonotype. The V and J genes are TRBV3-1 and TRBJ2-7; D might be TRBD1 (5 bases). CDR3 length: 15 amino acids. Germline V gene sequence: CDR1 LGHDT, CDR2 YNNKEL (reference sequence). V was trimmed by 0 bases and J by 7 bases, leaving 16 bases between them. CDR3 sequence: CASSQDGLRTREQYF. CDR3 nucleotide sequence: TGTGCCAGCAGCCAAGATGGCTTAAGGACACGGGAGCAGTACTTC.

This clonotype was recorded at least ten times. The J gene is TRBJ1-2, the V gene TRBV7-9; D is undetermined. Between the trimmed V and J ends, which lost 0 bases and 8 bases, there was a span of 10 bases. The CDR3 has 13 amino acids. The germline V gene encodes CDR1 SEHNR and CDR2 FQNEAQ (reference sequence). This CDR3 reads CASSLAAQRGYTF. The CDR3 bases are TGTGCCAGCAGCTTAGCGGCACAGCGGGGCTACACCTTC.

Many counts were recorded for this clonotype. This chain uses TRBV4-2 with TRBJ2-7; no definite D call. Trimming stripped 0 bases from V and 2 bases from J, with 11 bases between. Germline assignment: CDR1 LGHNA and CDR2 YNFKEQ. This CDR3 is 15 amino acids long. The CDR3 protein is CASSQDRGPTYEQYF. The CDR3 DNA is TGTGCCAGCAGCCAAGATCGTGGTCCTACCTACGAGCAGTACTTC.

This clonotype was counted ten times or more. The rearrangement links TRBV19 to TRBJ2-2, with D hard to call. Germline assignment: CDR1 LNHDA and CDR2 SQIVND (reference sequence). This CDR3 comprises 12 residues. Trimming took off 1 base at V and 6 bases at J, with 3 bases between the two ends. As DNA, the CDR3 is TGTGCCAGTAGTATAGTGGCCGGGGAGCTGTTTTTT. Translated, it gives CASSIVAGELFF.

The CDR3 DNA is TGTGCCAGCAGTTTATTTACGTTACAGGGGGCTCGGGAGCAGTACTTC. Translating it yields CASSLFTLQGAREQYF. The chain couples TRBV28 to TRBJ2-7; 9 positions match TRBD1. The length of the CDR3 is 16 residues. The junction had 11 bases not matched to a gene; V was cut back by 1 base and J by 7 bases. Germline CDR1 reads MDHEN; CDR2 reads SYDVKM.

This clonotype was counted at least ten times. The chain employs TRBV27 and TRBJ1-5, with D possibly TRBD1 on 5 matching bases. V lost 2 bases to trimming and J lost 6 bases, with 17 bases between them. Germline V gene sequence: CDR1 MNHEY, CDR2 SMNVEV (reference sequence). This CDR3 contains 16 residues. DNA of the CDR3: TGTGCCAGCAGTTTACTTGGGGGGGGTTTCGGTCAGCCCCAGCATTTT. This sequence encodes CASSLLGGGFGQPQHF.

The sample holds many counts of this clonotype. This sequence joins TRBV5-1 and TRBJ2-2, with 7 bases lining up with TRBD2. The CDR3 length is 13 residues. V lost 5 bases to trimming and J lost 7 bases; unmatched junction nucleotides: 5. The germline CDR1 and CDR2 sequences are SGHRS and YFSETQ. CDR3 nucleotide sequence: TGCGCCAGCAGGAGCGGGAATGGCGGGGAGCTGTTTTTT. Translation gives CASRSGNGGELFF.

This clonotype was seen a few times. The rearrangement links TRBV7-7 to TRBJ2-5; D gene uncertain. Germline CDR1 is SSHAT and CDR2 is FNYEAQ (reference sequence). The CDR3 has 13 amino acids. V was cut by 1 base and J by 5 bases, with 8 bases left in between. CDR3 in amino acids: CASSLGPRETQYF. CDR3 DNA sequence: TGTGCCAGCAGCTTAGGCCCGCGGGAGACCCAGTACTTC.

This clonotype was observed many times. The rearrangement joins TRBV4-3 to TRBJ2-2; D is possibly TRBD1 (5 bases). The CDR3 length is 14 residues. V shed 3 bases and J shed 6 bases, with 11 bases lying between them. The V gene's germline CDR1 is LGHNA and CDR2 YSLEER. DNA for the CDR3: TGCGCCAGCAGCCAGCAGGGTCAGTCCGGGGAGCTGTTTTTT. Translating it yields CASSQQGQSGELFF.

The chain is built from TRBV27 and TRBJ2-7; 12 bases are a match to TRBD2. Germline V gives CDR1 MNHEY, CDR2 SMNVEV (reference sequence). Trimming took 4 bases from V and 7 from J; bases not matched to a gene: 14. This CDR3 region has 17 residues. Written as DNA, the CDR3 is TGTGCCAGCAGTTCCCGCTGGAGACTAGCGGGAGACGGGGAGCAGTACTTC. The encoded protein is CASSSRWRLAGDGEQYF.

This clonotype was seen many times. This chain uses TRBV20-1 with TRBJ2-3; TRBD2 aligns across 9 bases. The CDR3 sequence is 14 residues long. Germline lookup yields CDR1 DFQATT and CDR2 SNEGSKA (reference sequence). With 1 base clipped from V and 1 base from J, the junction kept 0 bases outside the gene matches. CDR3 residues: CSARVAGGTDTQYF. The CDR3 DNA is TGCAGTGCTAGAGTAGCGGGAGGCACAGATACGCAGTATTTT.

This clonotype was recorded at least ten times. The chain recombines TRBV19 with TRBJ1-5, with 7 bases matching TRBD1. The junction had 12 bases not matched to a gene; V was cut back by 7 bases and J by 6 bases. The length of the CDR3 is 15 residues. Germline CDR1 LNHDA, CDR2 SQIVND (reference sequence). CDR3 amino acids: CASTETGLGVQPQHF. As DNA, the CDR3 is TGTGCCAGTACGGAGACAGGGCTCGGGGTTCAGCCCCAGCATTTT.

The sample holds many counts of this clonotype. The V and J genes are TRBV6-2 or TRBV6-3 and TRBJ2-5, with D tentatively TRBD2 (6 bases). The V gene's germline CDR1 is MNHEY and CDR2 SVGEGT. The CDR3 spans 13 residues. Trimming left V 7 bases short and J 1 base short, with 10 bases between. CDR3 sequence reads: CASTGTFQETQYF. CDR3 bases: TGTGCCAGCACCGGGACTTTCCAAGAGACCCAGTACTTC.

This clonotype appeared many times. The J gene is TRBJ2-7, the V gene TRBV19; 7 bases line up with TRBD1. The CDR3 covers 15 residues. V lost 1 base to trimming and J lost 0 bases; unmatched junction nucleotides: 3. The germline CDR1 and CDR2 sequences are LNHDA and SQIVND (reference sequence). Here the CDR3 reads CASSIAGTASYEQYF. The CDR3 nucleotides are TGTGCCAGTAGTATAGCGGGGACAGCCTCCTACGAGCAGTACTTC.